The source of this T cell receptor (beta chain) is a study of neurological immune-mediated disorders. General study points: Patients with HTLV-1-associated myelopathy had the highest level of TCR clonal expansion, whereas patients with multiple sclerosis had the lowest level, falling beneath the level found in healthy controls.

The sample holds many counts of this clonotype. What it recognizes is unknown. Unsorted libraries came from 2 million PBMCs stored at -80 °C. By 5'RACE with 10-nucleotide random UMIs, the cDNA was made. Every sequencing run gave over 170 million TCR-beta sequences, taken from 15-18 subjects. TCRdb independently ran MiXCR on the 5' RACE reads; one entry per CDR3 protein. The sample has tens of thousands of distinct CDR3 sequences, under 5.5% seen once. The material sequenced was PBMCs. This TCR derives from a woman in her 50s with multiple sclerosis.

CDR3 sequence reads: CSASGVGETQYF. The CDR3 coding sequence is TGCAGTGCTTCGGGGGTTGGAGAGACCCAGTACTTC. V is TRBV20-1 and J is TRBJ2-5; D is perhaps TRBD2 (6 bases). CDR1 and CDR2 (germline): DFQATT, SNEGSKA (reference sequence). The CDR3 is 12 residues long. Between the trimmed V and J ends, which lost 5 bases and 4 bases, there was a span of 11 bases.